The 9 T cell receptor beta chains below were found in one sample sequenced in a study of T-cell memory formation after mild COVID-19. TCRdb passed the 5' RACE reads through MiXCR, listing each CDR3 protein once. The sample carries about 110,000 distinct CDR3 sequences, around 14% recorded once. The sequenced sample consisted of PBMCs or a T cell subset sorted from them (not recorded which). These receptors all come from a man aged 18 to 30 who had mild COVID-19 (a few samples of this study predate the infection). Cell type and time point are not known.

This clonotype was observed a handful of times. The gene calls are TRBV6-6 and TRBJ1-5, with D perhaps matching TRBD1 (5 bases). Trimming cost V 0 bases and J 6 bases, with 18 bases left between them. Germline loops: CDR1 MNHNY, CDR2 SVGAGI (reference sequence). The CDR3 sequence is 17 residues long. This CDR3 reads CASSYSYPRRESQPQHF. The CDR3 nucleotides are TGTGCCAGCAGTTACTCGTACCCGCGCAGGGAGAGTCAGCCCCAGCATTTT.

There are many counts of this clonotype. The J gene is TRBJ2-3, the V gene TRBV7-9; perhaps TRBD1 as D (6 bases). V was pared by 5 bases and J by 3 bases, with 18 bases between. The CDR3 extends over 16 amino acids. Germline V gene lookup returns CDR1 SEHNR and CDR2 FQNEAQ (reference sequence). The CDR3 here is CASSPTGRGRTDTQYF. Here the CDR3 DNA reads TGTGCCAGCAGCCCCACTGGCAGGGGAAGAACAGATACGCAGTATTTT.

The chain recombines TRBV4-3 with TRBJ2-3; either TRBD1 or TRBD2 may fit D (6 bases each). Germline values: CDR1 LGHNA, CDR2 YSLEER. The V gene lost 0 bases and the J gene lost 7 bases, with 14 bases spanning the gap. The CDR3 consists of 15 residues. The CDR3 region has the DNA TGCGCCAGCAGCCAAGACAACGGGGGCGGAAATACGCAGTATTTT. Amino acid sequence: CASSQDNGGGNTQYF.

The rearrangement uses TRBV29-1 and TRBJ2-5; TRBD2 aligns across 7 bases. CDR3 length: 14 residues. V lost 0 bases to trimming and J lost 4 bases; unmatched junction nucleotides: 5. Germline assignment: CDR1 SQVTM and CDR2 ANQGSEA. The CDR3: CSVEDLGRGETQYF. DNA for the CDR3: TGCAGCGTTGAAGATCTGGGGAGGGGAGAGACCCAGTACTTC.

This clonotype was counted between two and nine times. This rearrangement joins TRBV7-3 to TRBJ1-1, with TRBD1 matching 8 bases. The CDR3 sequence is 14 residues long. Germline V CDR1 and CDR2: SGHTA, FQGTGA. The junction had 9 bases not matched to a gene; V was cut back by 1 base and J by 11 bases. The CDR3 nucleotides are TGTGCCAGCAGCTTAAGTTCAGGGGGCTATCTGGCTTTCTTT. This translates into CASSLSSGGYLAFF.

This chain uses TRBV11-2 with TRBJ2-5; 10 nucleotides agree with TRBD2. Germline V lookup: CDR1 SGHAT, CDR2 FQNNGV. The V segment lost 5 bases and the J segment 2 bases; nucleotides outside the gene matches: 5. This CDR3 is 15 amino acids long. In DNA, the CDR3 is TGTGCCAGCAGCCCAGGACTAGCGGAGCAAGAGACCCAGTACTTC. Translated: CASSPGLAEQETQYF.

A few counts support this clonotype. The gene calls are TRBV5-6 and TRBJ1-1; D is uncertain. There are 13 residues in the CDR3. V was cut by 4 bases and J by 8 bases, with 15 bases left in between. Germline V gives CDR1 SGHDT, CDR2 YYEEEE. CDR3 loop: CASSPGDLGEAFF. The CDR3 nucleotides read TGTGCCAGCAGCCCCGGGGATTTGGGCGAAGCTTTCTTT.

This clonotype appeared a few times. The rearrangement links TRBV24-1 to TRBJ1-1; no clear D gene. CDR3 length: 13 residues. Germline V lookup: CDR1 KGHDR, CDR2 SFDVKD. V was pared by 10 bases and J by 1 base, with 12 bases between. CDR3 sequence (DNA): TGTGCCACTCAAAACAGCGAGAACACTGAAGCTTTCTTT. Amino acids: CATQNSENTEAFF.

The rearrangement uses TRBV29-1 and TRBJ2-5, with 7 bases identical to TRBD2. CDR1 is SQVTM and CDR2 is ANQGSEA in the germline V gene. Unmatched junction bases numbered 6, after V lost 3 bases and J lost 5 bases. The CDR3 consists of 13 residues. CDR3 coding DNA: TGCAGCGTTGACTCCCTGGGGGGGGAGACCCAGTACTTC. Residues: CSVDSLGGETQYF.